This TCR beta chain came from a study of cytomegalovirus exposure and HLA in healthy donors. Study overall: Of several hundred genotyped donors, 81% grouped in the Caucasian-associated ancestry cluster.

Researchers ran the PCR with 60 Vbeta and 13 Jbeta primers. Profiling relied on immunoSEQ multiplex PCR, and the TCRdb table lists in-frame clones only, not all of them. Here the sample spans 80,000 to 100,000 clones, around 80% being singletons. Findings of the study overall: Per a later analysis, 15,000 to 20,000 TCR beta sequences showed association with HLA alleles at 0.05 false discovery rate. Only CMV serostatus was available as immune exposure information. Overall, about 160 TCR beta chains were annotated as cytomegalovirus-associated.

A remark on this clone: Antigen unknown.

The CDR3 is 12 amino acids. Germline assignment: CDR1 SGHRS and CDR2 YFSETQ. The V gene lost 2 bases and the J gene lost 5 bases, with 5 bases spanning the gap. Sequencing was done on a sample of PBMCs. This TCR derives from a man under 40 in good health and CMV-seronegative. The V gene is TRBV5-1, the J gene TRBJ2-1; no reliable D call. CDR3 loop: CASSLSDNEQFF. CDR3 DNA sequence: TGCGCCAGCAGCTTATCCGACAATGAGCAGTTCTTC.